This TCR beta chain comes out of a study of tumor-infiltrating lymphocytes in primary liver carcinoma. As for the study in general: Roughly 3.65 to 7.5 million productive TCRbeta reads came from each sample, comparable across tissue types.

CDR3 size: 16 residues. Germline loops: CDR1 MNHNY, CDR2 SVGAGI (reference sequence). The V segment lost 7 bases and the J segment 9 bases; nucleotides outside the gene matches: 14. cDNA specific to TCR beta was made from 450 to 650 ng of total RNA, with a constant-region primer employed for priming. Slightly modified ARM-PCR, run as three nested multiplex PCR rounds, produced the TCR beta libraries. A C-beta reverse primer and TRBV1-TRBV30 forward primers served in each of the first two PCR rounds, at about 10 cycles apiece. Each CDR3 protein is one row after TCRdb ran MiXCR on the multiplex PCR reads. Seen here are about 190,000 distinct CDR3 sequences, about 82% observed once, and the top ten hold around a sixth. RNA and DNA were co-extracted from approximately 20-30 mg of unsorted bulk tissue. Among the patients, all had chronic HBV infection and none had been treated.

This TCR was recovered from a man aged 40-50 years with primary liver carcinoma and hepatitis B virus infection. Sequencing was carried out using tumor tissue from primary liver carcinoma. V is TRBV6-6 and J is TRBJ2-2; the match to TRBD1 covers 10 bases. Here the CDR3 DNA reads TGTGCCAGCAACACCGGGACAGGGGTGGAGACCTGGGAGCTGTTTTTT. It encodes CASNTGTGVETWELFF.